These T cell receptor beta chains were read from a single sample in a study of T cell changes during pregnancy in multiple sclerosis. Assay used: immunoSEQ multiplex PCR; TCRdb lists only in-frame clones, some missing. The data contain 70,000 to 100,000 clones, over 85% of them singletons. The sample consisted of peripheral blood, taken in the first trimester of pregnancy. These receptors were collected from a female donor with multiple sclerosis, enrolled in a pregnancy study. The CDR3 runs from the conserved cysteine through the conserved F or W. A D gene is named only where the DNA matches it firmly. Clone size appears in some rows only: once, few, many, or a class for an expanded clone.

. | TRBJ2-1 | TRBD1 | TRBV18 | CASSPGQGTAYVEQFF | TGTGCCAGCTCGCCCGGACAGGGCACCGCCTACGTAGAGCAGTTCTTC
. | TRBJ1-1 | . | TRBV12-5 | CASGLGVGYNTEAFF | TGTGCTAGTGGCCTGGGAGTGGGTTATAACACTGAAGCTTTCTTT
. | TRBJ1-1 | TRBD1 | TRBV19 | CASSIFGQGKSEAFF | TGTGCCAGTAGTATTTTCGGACAGGGGAAATCTGAAGCTTTCTTT
. | TRBJ1-2 | . | TRBV30 | CAWSGGQPVYGYTF | TGTGCCTGGAGTGGAGGACAGCCAGTCTATGGCTACACCTTC
. | TRBJ1-3 | TRBD1 | TRBV4-2 | CASSQTGGGNTIYF | TGTGCCAGCAGCCAAACAGGGGGCGGAAACACCATATATTTT
. | TRBJ1-3 | TRBD1 | TRBV19 | CASSPGTVSGNTIYF | TGTGCCAGTAGTCCAGGGACAGTCTCTGGAAACACCATATATTTT
. | TRBJ1-5 | TRBD1 | TRBV6-5 | CASSSYQGAQQPQHF | TGTGCCAGCAGTTCCTACCAGGGGGCTCAGCAGCCCCAGCATTTT
. | TRBJ1-1 | . | TRBV7-9 | CASSSSGRGGEAFF | TGTGCCAGCAGCTCGTCGGGGCGGGGGGGTGAAGCTTTCTTT
. | TRBJ2-2 | TRBD2 | TRBV7-2 | CASRPSGGDNRELFF | TGTGCCAGCAGACCTAGCGGGGGGGACAACCGGGAGCTGTTTTTT
few | TRBJ1-6 | . | TRBV27 | CASRPGGANSPLHF | TGTGCCAGCAGACCTGGAGGGGCCAATTCACCCCTCCACTTT
. | TRBJ2-7 | . | TRBV27 | CARTFKTGTFSYEQYF | TGTGCCAGAACTTTCAAGACAGGAACCTTCTCCTACGAGCAGTACTTC
. | TRBJ1-2 | TRBD1 | TRBV28 | CASSPPTPGITGVDYGYTF | TGTGCCAGCAGTCCACCTACACCGGGCATCACAGGGGTTGACTATGGCTACACCTTC
. | TRBJ1-6 | . | TRBV7-9 | CASSPGMGGRTYNSPLHF | TGTGCCAGCAGCCCCGGTATGGGAGGGCGGACCTATAATTCACCCCTCCACTTT
. | TRBJ2-3 | TRBD1 | TRBV10-2 | CASSEHRDRGYTDTQYF | TGCGCCAGCAGTGAGCACCGGGACAGGGGATACACAGATACGCAGTATTTT
. | TRBJ2-1 | TRBD2 | TRBV11-2 | CASSSGTSGGVSYNEQFF | TGTGCCAGCAGCTCAGGGACTAGCGGGGGCGTCTCCTACAATGAGCAGTTCTTC
. | TRBJ2-5 | TRBD2 | TRBV30 | CAWSILADQETQYF | TGTGCCTGGAGCATCCTAGCGGACCAAGAGACCCAGTACTTC
. | TRBJ1-5 | . | TRBV4-2 | CASSQDPFREGGQPQHF | TGTGCCAGCAGCCAAGACCCCTTCAGGGAGGGCGGTCAGCCCCAGCATTTT
. | TRBJ1-5 | . | TRBV18 | CASSPEGNQPQHF | TGTGCCAGCTCACCGGAGGGAAATCAGCCCCAGCATTTT
. | TRBJ2-2 | TRBD1 | TRBV6-5 | CASSPNPRGGAELFF | TGTGCCAGCAGTCCTAACCCGAGAGGGGGCGCGGAGCTGTTTTTT
. | TRBJ1-2 | . | TRBV29-1 | CSVEVRTNYGYTF | TGCAGCGTTGAGGTCAGGACTAACTATGGCTACACCTTC
. | TRBJ2-7 | . | TRBV6-4 | CASSPTGTSYEQYF | TGTGCCAGCAGTCCTACAGGGACCAGCTACGAGCAGTACTTC
once | TRBJ1-1 | . | TRBV18 | CASSPQHPRLNTEAFF | TGTGCCAGCTCACCACAGCATCCGAGGCTGAACACTGAAGCTTTCTTT
. | TRBJ2-1 | TRBD1 | TRBV18 | CASSLDRGPQDEQFF | TGTGCCAGCTCGCTCGACAGGGGCCCTCAGGATGAGCAGTTCTTC
. | TRBJ2-7 | . | TRBV5-1 | CASSTPRAGQTAYEQYF | TGCGCCAGCAGCACCCCCCGGGCGGGACAGACTGCCTACGAGCAGTACTTC
. | TRBJ1-2 | . | TRBV2 | CASGSGLGGYTF | TGTGCCAGCGGATCAGGGCTCGGTGGCTACACCTTC
. | TRBJ2-7 | TRBD1 | TRBV5-6 | CASSGQTGKYEQYF | TGTGCCAGCAGCGGACAGACAGGGAAGTACGAGCAGTACTTC
once | TRBJ1-5 | . | TRBV5-3 | CARSHVREGHQPQHF | TGTGCCAGAAGCCATGTCAGGGAGGGTCATCAGCCCCAGCATTTT
. | TRBJ2-1 | TRBD2 | TRBV27 | CASTPWGSGGANEQFF | TGTGCCAGCACCCCTTGGGGTAGCGGGGGGGCTAATGAGCAGTTCTTC
. | TRBJ1-1 | TRBD1 | TRBV2 | CASLTGMNTEAFF | TGTGCCAGCTTGACAGGGATGAACACTGAAGCTTTCTTT
. | TRBJ2-7 | . | TRBV7-2 | CASSPGGYSSYEQYF | TGTGCCAGCAGCCCGGGCGGGTACAGCTCCTACGAGCAGTACTTC
. | TRBJ2-1 | . | TRBV5-4 | CASSLLAGTYNEQFF | TGTGCCAGCAGCCTACTGGCGGGCACCTACAATGAGCAGTTCTTC
. | TRBJ1-1 | TRBD1 | TRBV10-3 | CAISGGQSTLNTEAFF | TGTGCCATCAGTGGGGGACAGTCCACGTTGAACACTGAAGCTTTCTTT
. | TRBJ1-5 | . | TRBV6-1 | CASSELAGWNWPQHF | TGTGCCAGCAGTGAACTTGCAGGGTGGAACTGGCCCCAGCATTTT
. | TRBJ2-1 | . | TRBV6-1 | CASSTSYNEQFF | TGTGCCAGCAGTACTAGCTACAATGAGCAGTTCTTC
. | TRBJ2-6 | TRBD1 | TRBV5-1 | CASSRTGGLSGANVLTF | TGCGCCAGCAGCCGGACAGGGGGCTTGTCTGGGGCCAACGTCCTGACTTTC
. | TRBJ2-7 | . | TRBV19 | CASSISDTNSYEQYF | TGTGCCAGTAGTATTTCGGACACCAACTCCTACGAGCAGTACTTC
. | TRBJ1-1 | . | TRBV9 | CASSASPTGLNTEAFF | TGTGCCAGCAGCGCCTCACCGACAGGTTTGAACACTGAAGCTTTCTTT
. | TRBJ1-2 | . | TRBV5-4 | CASRRDFNNYGYTF | TGTGCCAGCAGGAGGGATTTTAATAACTATGGCTACACCTTC
. | TRBJ1-2 | . | TRBV27 | CASRDLDRTYGYTF | TGTGCCAGCAGGGATCTAGACAGAACTTATGGCTACACCTTC
once | TRBJ2-7 | . | TRBV7-9 | CASSDTYEQYF | TGTGCCAGCAGCGACACCTACGAGCAGTACTTC
few | TRBJ2-7 | . | TRBV10-1 | CASSDPGGYEQYF | TGCGCCAGCAGTGATCCTGGAGGCTACGAGCAGTACTTC
. | TRBJ1-2 | . | TRBV6-1 | CASSAGVSYGYTF | TGTGCCAGCAGCGCAGGGGTAAGCTATGGCTACACCTTC
. | TRBJ1-3 | . | TRBV18 | CASSPIPQLGRINSGNTIYF | TGTGCCAGCTCACCAATCCCACAGCTGGGGAGGATAAACTCTGGAAACACCATATATTTT
. | TRBJ1-5 | . | TRBV27 | CASSSVQGLKMPQHF | TGTGCCAGCAGTTCCGTCCAGGGACTTAAGATGCCCCAGCATTTT
. | TRBJ1-1 | . | TRBV11-2 | CASSSMSTGMAFF | TGTGCCAGCAGCTCCATGTCGACAGGTATGGCTTTCTTT
. | TRBJ2-2 | TRBD1 | TRBV5-1 | CASSVTGAYLNTGELFF | TGCGCCAGCAGCGTTACAGGGGCCTATCTGAACACCGGGGAGCTGTTTTTT